The rows below give T cell receptor beta chains drawn from one sample of a study of identical twins. Each CDR3 protein is one row after TCRdb ran MiXCR on the 5' RACE reads. The data hold approximately 230,000 distinct CDR3 sequences, with about 14% observed a single time. The sample consisted of memory (CD45RO+) T cells sorted from blood. All receptors come from a young woman in good health. Both conserved end residues are part of each CDR3. The order of the fields is V gene, J gene, clone size, D gene, CDR3 protein, CDR3 DNA. D genes are given only for firm matches. The listing skips clone size in some rows; elsewhere it reads once, few, many or a size class.

>TRBV7-2|TRBJ2-7|.|TRBD2
CASSLGWEGTKQYF
TGTGCCAGCAGCTTAGGGTGGGAGGGCACCAAGCAGTACTTC
>TRBV5-4|TRBJ2-4|.|.
CASSGKGEQKNIQYF
TGTGCCAGCAGCGGAAAAGGGGAACAGAAAAACATTCAGTACTTC
>TRBV7-6|TRBJ2-1|many|.
CASSFLPRESPNEQFF
TGTGCCAGCAGCTTCCTCCCCCGGGAGTCCCCCAATGAGCAGTTCTTC
>TRBV2|TRBJ2-1|.|TRBD1
CASAGQGVDEQFF
TGTGCCAGCGCGGGACAGGGTGTCGATGAGCAGTTCTTC
>TRBV11-2|TRBJ2-1|.|TRBD1
CASSSRGTGMVNEQFF
TGTGCCAGCAGCTCCCGCGGGACAGGGATGGTGAATGAGCAGTTCTTC
>TRBV12-3/TRBV12-4|TRBJ2-5|few|.
CASSPVGLPGLQETQYF
TGTGCCAGCAGCCCCGTCGGTCTACCGGGGCTCCAAGAGACCCAGTACTTC
>TRBV5-1|TRBJ2-4|many|.
CASSLEGTKNIQYF
TGCGCCAGCAGCTTGGAGGGGACCAAAAACATTCAGTACTTC
>TRBV11-2|TRBJ2-3|few|TRBD2
CASSLRGLSQGGQDTQYF
TGTGCCAGCAGCTTACGGGGCTTAAGCCAGGGAGGGCAAGATACGCAGTATTTT
>TRBV3-1|TRBJ1-2|many|.
CASSLGYGYTF
TGTGCCAGCAGCCTTGGCTATGGCTACACCTTC
>TRBV29-1|TRBJ2-3|many|.
CSVGRADTQYF
TGCAGCGTTGGTCGAGCAGATACGCAGTATTTT